The T cell receptor (beta chain) described here comes from a study of T-cell memory formation after mild COVID-19. Study-wide points: Second-wave clones with a day 37 peak had unconfirmed SARS-CoV-2 specificity. Day 15 to 85 contracting clones showed balanced CD4/CD8; day 15 to 37 expanders favored CD4+.

This clonotype occurred once. Its cognate antigen is unknown. The CDR3 is 19 residues long. V lost 2 bases to trimming and J lost 0 bases; unmatched junction nucleotides: 13. Looked up from germline, CDR1 is SGHVS and CDR2 is FQNEAQ. cDNA libraries for TCR alpha and TCR beta, carrying sample barcodes and UMIs, came from 5'RACE with constant-segment primers. MiXCR, run by TCRdb on the 5' RACE reads, gives a single entry per CDR3 protein. The data show hundreds of thousands of distinct CDR3 sequences, approximately 25% seen once. The TCR originated in an adult woman who had mild COVID-19 (a few samples of this study predate the infection). Cell type and time point are not known. Sequenced material: PBMCs or a T cell subset sorted from them (not recorded which). This sequence joins TRBV7-8 and TRBJ2-5; 9 bases align to TRBD2. The CDR3 sequence is CASSLRLLAGAMYQETQYF. CDR3 DNA sequence: TGTGCCAGCAGCTTAAGACTATTAGCGGGGGCCATGTACCAAGAGACCCAGTACTTC.